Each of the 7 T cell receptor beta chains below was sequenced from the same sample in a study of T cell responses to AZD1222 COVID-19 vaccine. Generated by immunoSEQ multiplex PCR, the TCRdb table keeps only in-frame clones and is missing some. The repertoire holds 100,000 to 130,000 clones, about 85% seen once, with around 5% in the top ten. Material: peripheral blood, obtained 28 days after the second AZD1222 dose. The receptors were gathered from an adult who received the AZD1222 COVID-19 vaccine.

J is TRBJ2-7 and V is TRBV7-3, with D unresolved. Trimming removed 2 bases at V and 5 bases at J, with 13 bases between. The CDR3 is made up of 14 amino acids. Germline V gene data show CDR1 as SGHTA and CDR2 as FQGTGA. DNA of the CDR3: TGTGCCAGCAGCTTATCCGGGTTTAACGACGAGCAGTACTTC. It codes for CASSLSGFNDEQYF.

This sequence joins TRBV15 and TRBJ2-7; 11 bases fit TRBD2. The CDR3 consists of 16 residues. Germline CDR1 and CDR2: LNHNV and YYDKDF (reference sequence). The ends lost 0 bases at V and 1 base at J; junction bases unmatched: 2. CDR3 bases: TGTGCCACCAGCAGAGAGACTAGCGGGGTGTCCTACGAGCAGTACTTC. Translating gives CATSRETSGVSYEQYF.

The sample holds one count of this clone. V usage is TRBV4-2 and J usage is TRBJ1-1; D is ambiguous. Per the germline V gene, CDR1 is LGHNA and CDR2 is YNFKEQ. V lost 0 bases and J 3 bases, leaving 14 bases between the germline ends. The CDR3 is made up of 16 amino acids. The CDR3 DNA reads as TGTGCCAGCAGCCAAGATGGTGGCAGGAGGGACACTGAAGCTTTCTTT. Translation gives CASSQDGGRRDTEAFF.

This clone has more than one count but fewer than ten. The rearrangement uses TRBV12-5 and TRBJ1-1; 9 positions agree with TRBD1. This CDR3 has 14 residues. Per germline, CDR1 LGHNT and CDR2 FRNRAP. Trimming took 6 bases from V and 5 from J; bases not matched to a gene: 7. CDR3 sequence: CASGSGQGRTEAFF. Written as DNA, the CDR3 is TGTGCTAGTGGCTCCGGACAGGGGAGGACTGAAGCTTTCTTT.

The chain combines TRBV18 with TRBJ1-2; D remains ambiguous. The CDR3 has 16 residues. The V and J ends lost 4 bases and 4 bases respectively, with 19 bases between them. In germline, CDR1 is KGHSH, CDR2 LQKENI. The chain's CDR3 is CASSRSGSEASYGYTF. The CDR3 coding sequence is TGTGCCAGCTCACGAAGCGGGAGCGAAGCGTCCTATGGCTACACCTTC.

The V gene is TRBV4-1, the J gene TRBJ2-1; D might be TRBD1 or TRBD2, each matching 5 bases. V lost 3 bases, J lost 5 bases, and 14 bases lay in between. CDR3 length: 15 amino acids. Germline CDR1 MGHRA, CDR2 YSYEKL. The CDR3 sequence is CASSQGVDADNEQFF. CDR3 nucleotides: TGCGCCAGCAGCCAGGGGGTGGACGCCGACAATGAGCAGTTCTTC.

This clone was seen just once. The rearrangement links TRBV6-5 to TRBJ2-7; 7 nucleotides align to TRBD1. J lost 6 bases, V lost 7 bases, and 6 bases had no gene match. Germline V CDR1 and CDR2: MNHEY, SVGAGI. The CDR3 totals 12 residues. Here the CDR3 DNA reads TGTGCCAGCACGCTAGACAGGGTCGAGCAGTACTTC. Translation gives CASTLDRVEQYF.